Below are 31 T cell receptor beta chains sequenced from a single sample in a study of shared clonotypes between healthy human individuals. Measured with immunoSEQ multiplex PCR; TCRdb has only the in-frame clones, and not every one. The sample holds roughly 1.4 million clones, 98% seen once. Material for sequencing was naive CD4+ T cells sorted from blood. Subset described: CD45RA+ positively selected. The receptor source for this set is a man aged 30 to 45 in good health.

The CDR3 coding sequence is TGCGCCAGCAGCCTTAACCTCCAGGGCTTCGGGTTCTTC. Translated, it gives CASSLNLQGFGFF. The chain joins TRBV4-3 to TRBJ2-1; possible D gene TRBD1, 5 bases. This CDR3 spans 13 amino acids. V was shortened by 4 bases and J by 15 bases, with 19 bases between the two germline ends. Per the germline V gene, CDR1 is LGHNA and CDR2 is YSLEER.

The chain has TRBV7-9 and TRBJ2-3; D may match TRBD1 or TRBD2 (5 bases each). This CDR3 has 16 amino acids. V was trimmed by 4 bases and J by 2 bases, leaving 16 bases between them. Germline V gives CDR1 SEHNR, CDR2 FQNEAQ (reference sequence). The CDR3 DNA sequence: TGTGCCAGCAGCTCCCCGAGGGGCGGGCACACAGATACGCAGTATTTT. This sequence encodes CASSSPRGGHTDTQYF.

V gene TRBV6-5 combines with J gene TRBJ2-7; D could derive from TRBD1 or TRBD2 (6 bases each). CDR3 length: 15 amino acids. From germline, CDR1 is MNHEY and CDR2 SVGAGI. Trimming pared 2 bases from V and 4 bases from J, leaving 15 bases between. CDR3 in amino acids: CASSYEGPGAYEQYF. CDR3 nucleotide sequence: TGTGCCAGCAGTTACGAGGGGCCGGGGGCTTACGAGCAGTACTTC.

CDR3 coding DNA: TGTGCCAGCAACAGGGGGGATCTCAATCAGCCCCAGCATTTT. Translating it yields CASNRGDLNQPQHF. V usage is TRBV28 and J usage is TRBJ1-5, with 8 bases identical to TRBD1. V dropped 7 bases and J dropped 3; count of bases not matched to a gene: 5. The CDR3 is 14 residues long. Germline loops: CDR1 MDHEN, CDR2 SYDVKM.

The chain uses TRBV6-1 and TRBJ2-7, with D uncertain. Germline CDR1 reads MNHNS; CDR2 reads SASEGT. The germline V and J ends were trimmed by 7 bases and 6 bases, with 19 bases remaining between them. CDR3 length: 14 amino acids. The CDR3: CASTLSERVLEQYF. As DNA, the CDR3 is TGTGCCAGCACCCTTTCCGAAAGGGTCCTCGAGCAGTACTTC.

The chain combines TRBV6-5 with TRBJ1-2; 9 bases are a match to TRBD1. This CDR3 is built from 13 residues. V shed 6 bases and J 10 bases; nucleotides not matched to a gene: 9. CDR1 and CDR2 (germline): MNHEY, SVGAGI. This CDR3 is CASSSRTGENYTF. The CDR3 bases are TGTGCCAGCAGCTCTCGGACAGGGGAGAACTACACCTTC.

V and J are TRBV11-2 and TRBJ2-1; D perhaps matches TRBD2 (6 bases). Germline CDR1 and CDR2: SGHAT and FQNNGV. The CDR3 has 14 residues. Trimming left V 5 bases short and J 5 bases short, with 13 bases between. CDR3 region: CASSRDLINNEQFF. The CDR3 DNA is TGTGCCAGCAGCCGGGACTTAATAAACAATGAGCAGTTCTTC.

This clone appeared a single time. The J gene is TRBJ2-7, the V gene TRBV6-5; no clear D gene. V was shortened by 6 bases and J by 3 bases, with 18 bases between the two germline ends. The CDR3 length is 15 residues. The germline V gene encodes CDR1 MNHEY and CDR2 SVGAGI. In DNA form, the CDR3 reads TGTGCCAGCAGCCTGGGTCGGCAGGCTCTCTACGAGCAGTACTTC. The encoded protein is CASSLGRQALYEQYF.

This chain links TRBV25-1 with TRBJ1-4, with 7 bases identical to TRBD1. The ends lost 1 base at V and 0 bases at J; junction bases unmatched: 8. The germline V gene encodes CDR1 MGHDK and CDR2 SYGVNS. This CDR3 is 18 amino acids long. The CDR3 spells CASSELDRTFATNEKLFF. CDR3 nucleotide sequence: TGTGCCAGCAGTGAATTGGACAGGACGTTTGCAACTAATGAAAAACTGTTTTTT.

This chain connects TRBV5-5 to TRBJ2-7; 10 bases line up with TRBD2. The CDR3 runs to 17 residues. Germline trimming cut 0 bases from V and 2 bases from J; bases unmatched to any gene: 8. CDR1 and CDR2 (germline): SGHKS, YYEKEE (reference sequence). The DNA for the CDR3 is TGTGCCAGCAGCTTGGTGGTAACTAGCGGGACGCCCTACGAGCAGTACTTC. It translates to CASSLVVTSGTPYEQYF. The variable domain in full, completed from reference TRBV5-5 and TRBJ2-7, reads DAGVTQSPTHLIKTRGQQVTLRCSPISGHKSVSWYQQVLGQGPQFIFQYYEKEERGRGNFPDRFSARQFPNYSSELNVNALLLGDSALYLCASSLVVTSGTPYEQYFGPGTRLTVT.

This rearrangement joins TRBV7-9 to TRBJ2-5, with 8 bases fitting TRBD1. Germline V gene data show CDR1 as SEHNR and CDR2 as FQNEAQ (reference sequence). J lost 3 bases, V lost 5 bases, and 8 bases had no gene match. This CDR3 comprises 15 residues. CDR3 sequence (DNA): TGTGCCAGCAGCCCAGACAGGGGTGGAAAAGAGACCCAGTACTTC. Amino acid sequence: CASSPDRGGKETQYF.

Points on this clone: This sample includes further DNA sequences coding for the same CDR3. V usage is TRBV18 and J usage is TRBJ2-1; D uncertain. The CDR3 extends over 15 amino acids. V lost 3 bases and J lost 0, with 9 bases in between. From germline, CDR1 is KGHSH and CDR2 LQKENI. The CDR3 reads CASSPSVSSYNEQFF. The DNA for the CDR3 is TGTGCCAGCTCACCGTCGGTTAGCTCCTACAATGAGCAGTTCTTC.

The chain couples TRBV28 to TRBJ2-7; D is uncertain. V lost 10 bases and J lost 1, with 11 bases in between. The length of the CDR3 is 12 residues. Germline-derived CDR1 and CDR2 are MDHEN and SYDVKM. CDR3 nucleotide sequence: TGTGCCACCCACGAAAGGTCCTACGAGCAGTACTTC. Translating gives CATHERSYEQYF.

V is TRBV7-3 and J is TRBJ2-2, with D tentatively TRBD1 (6 bases). V dropped 5 bases and J dropped 1 base, with 11 bases sitting between them. Germline V gene sequence: CDR1 SGHTA, CDR2 FQGTGA. This CDR3 contains 15 residues. CDR3 in amino acids: CASSLYRENTGELFF. CDR3 in DNA: TGTGCCAGCAGCCTATACAGGGAGAACACCGGGGAGCTGTTTTTT.

The chain combines TRBV7-9 with TRBJ1-5; 9 nucleotides align to TRBD1. The CDR3 spans 15 residues. V dropped 5 bases and J dropped 9; count of bases not matched to a gene: 11. CDR1 SEHNR and CDR2 FQNEAQ come from the germline V gene (reference sequence). CDR3 nucleotides: TGTGCCAGCAGCCTGGGACAGGGCGGGAGAGGGCCCCAGCATTTT. Its protein product is CASSLGQGGRGPQHF.

The V and J genes are TRBV7-2 and TRBJ2-1; TRBD2 agrees at 10 bases. CDR3 size: 16 residues. V gave up 1 base and J gave up 3 bases; unmatched junction bases: 3. Germline lookup yields CDR1 SGHTA and CDR2 FQGNSA. The CDR3, as DNA: TGTGCCAGCAGCTTAGTTTGGACTAGCGGCTACAATGAGCAGTTCTTC. It translates to CASSLVWTSGYNEQFF. The variable domain in full, completed from reference TRBV7-2 and TRBJ2-1, reads GAGVSQSPSNKVTEKGKDVELRCDPISGHTALYWYRQSLGQGLEFLIYFQGNSAPDKSGLPSDRFSAERTGGSVSTLTIQRTQQEDSAVYLCASSLVWTSGYNEQFFGPGTRLTVL.

This clone showed up just once. V is TRBV7-9 and J is TRBJ2-1; 10 bases match TRBD2. This CDR3 has 15 amino acids. Trimming took 7 bases from V and 9 from J; bases not matched to a gene: 12. Germline-derived CDR1 and CDR2 are SEHNR and FQNEAQ (reference sequence). In nucleotides, the CDR3 is TGTGCCAGCATCCCTAGCGGGAGCCGCCAAGGTGAGCAGTTCTTC. As protein: CASIPSGSRQGEQFF.

This clone was recorded once. The chain links TRBV5-1 to TRBJ1-2; 8 bases agree with TRBD1. Germline-derived CDR1 and CDR2 are SGHRS and YFSETQ. V lost 1 base, J lost 8 bases, and 10 bases stayed unmatched. CDR3 length: 15 residues. Here the CDR3 DNA reads TGCGCCAGCAGCTTGTCCCCGTCAGGGGGCTACGGCTACACCTTC. It is translated as CASSLSPSGGYGYTF.

The J gene is TRBJ2-7, the V gene TRBV7-9; 11 nucleotides line up with TRBD2. There are 17 residues in the CDR3. In germline, CDR1 is SEHNR, CDR2 FQNEAQ (reference sequence). The J segment lost 0 bases and the V segment lost 4 bases, leaving 8 bases of the junction unmatched. The CDR3 reads CASSSPRTSGRSYEQYF. The CDR3 nucleotides read TGTGCCAGCAGCTCCCCCCGGACTAGCGGGCGCTCCTACGAGCAGTACTTC.

For this clone: Other nucleotide sequences in the sample specify the same CDR3. This rearrangement joins TRBV18 to TRBJ2-1; D not certain. CDR1 is KGHSH, CDR2 LQKENI, per germline. V dropped 0 bases and J dropped 2 bases, with 11 bases sitting between them. This CDR3 is 16 amino acids long. The CDR3 loop is CASSPPGQRAYNEQFF. The CDR3 DNA follows: TGTGCCAGCTCACCACCGGGCCAACGAGCCTACAATGAGCAGTTCTTC.

The chain uses TRBV28 and TRBJ1-2; tentative D call: TRBD1 (5 bases). The CDR3 totals 11 residues. V was shortened by 7 bases and J by 4 bases, with 7 bases between the two germline ends. CDR1 and CDR2 from the germline V gene are MDHEN and SYDVKM. The CDR3 DNA follows: TGTGCCAGCAAGACAGTCTATGGCTACACCTTC. Its translation: CASKTVYGYTF.

In nucleotides, the CDR3 is TGTGCCAGCAGCCAAGAGGGAAGGGCCGCCGACGAGCAGTACTTC. Residues: CASSQEGRAADEQYF. V usage is TRBV14 and J usage is TRBJ2-7; unclear D gene. This CDR3 is built from 15 residues. CDR1 SGHDN and CDR2 FVKESK come from the germline V gene. V was clipped by 0 bases and J by 5 bases, with 14 bases between them.

The gene calls are TRBV10-3 and TRBJ2-7; possible D gene TRBD2, 6 bases. The CDR3 runs to 14 residues. Germline V gene data show CDR1 as ENHRY and CDR2 as SYGVKD. The ends were cut back, 8 bases at V and 1 base at J, with 15 bases in the middle. CDR3 sequence reads: CAIPGVAQSYEQYF. DNA for the CDR3: TGTGCCATCCCGGGGGTGGCACAGTCCTACGAGCAGTACTTC.

This sequence joins TRBV18 and TRBJ1-1, with D possibly matching TRBD1 (5 bases). V lost 0 bases to trimming and J lost 0 bases, with 17 bases between them. The CDR3 runs 18 residues. Germline values: CDR1 KGHSH, CDR2 LQKENI. The CDR3 DNA reads TGTGCCAGCTCACCACCGTTAAGGCCAGGGAAAGTGAACACTGAAGCTTTCTTT. This translates into CASSPPLRPGKVNTEAFF.

The chain uses TRBV27 and TRBJ2-7; the match to TRBD1 covers 8 bases. Germline V gives CDR1 MNHEY, CDR2 SMNVEV (reference sequence). The CDR3 has 15 amino acids. Trimming took 5 bases from V and 0 from J; bases not matched to a gene: 6. This chain's CDR3 is CASSLTGDTSYEQYF. The DNA for the CDR3 is TGTGCCAGCAGTCTGACAGGGGACACCTCCTACGAGCAGTACTTC.

The genes are TRBV6-6 and TRBJ2-1, with D uncertain. The CDR3 sequence is 15 residues long. The germline V and J ends were trimmed by 6 bases and 5 bases, with 17 bases remaining between them. Germline loops: CDR1 MNHNY, CDR2 SVGAGI (reference sequence). The CDR3 DNA reads as TGTGCCAGCAGCTCAAGGGTTATAGGCAACAATGAGCAGTTCTTC. This sequence encodes CASSSRVIGNNEQFF.

The chain uses TRBV10-3 and TRBJ2-1, with 8 nucleotides matching TRBD1. CDR3 length: 14 residues. Unmatched junction bases numbered 6, after V lost 4 bases and J lost 7 bases. Germline CDR1 is ENHRY and CDR2 is SYGVKD. CDR3: CAISVSRGQNEQFF. CDR3 DNA sequence: TGTGCCATCAGTGTAAGCAGGGGGCAAAATGAGCAGTTCTTC.

The chain combines TRBV2 with TRBJ1-1, with 7 bases identical to TRBD1. Per germline, CDR1 SNHLY and CDR2 FYNNEI. V shed 4 bases and J 0 bases; nucleotides not matched to a gene: 8. This CDR3 spans 16 amino acids. The CDR3 DNA sequence: TGTGCCAGCAGTGGGCGGTCGACAGGGTTGAACACTGAAGCTTTCTTT. This encodes CASSGRSTGLNTEAFF. Using reference TRBV2 and TRBJ1-1 for the parts outside the CDR3, the full variable domain is EPEVTQTPSHQVTQMGQEVILRCVPISNHLYFYWYRQILGQKVEFLVSFYNNEISEKSEIFDDQFSVERPDGSNFTLKIRSTKLEDSAMYFCASSGRSTGLNTEAFFGQGTRLTVV.

CDR3 amino acids: CATSKGGWTSGGSYNEQFF. The CDR3 DNA reads TGTGCCACCAGTAAAGGGGGGTGGACTAGCGGAGGCTCCTACAATGAGCAGTTCTTC. The chain employs TRBV15 and TRBJ2-1, with 10 bases matching TRBD2. After removal of 6 bases from V and 0 bases from J, the junction contained 14 bases not matched to a gene. Germline CDR1 reads LNHNV; CDR2 reads YYDKDF (reference sequence). This CDR3 is 19 amino acids long. Together with reference TRBV15 and TRBJ2-1, the CDR3 gives the full variable domain: DAMVIQNPRYQVTQFGKPVTLSCSQTLNHNVMYWYQQKSSQAPKLLFHYYDKDFNNEADTPDNFQSRRPNTSFCFLDIRSPGLGDTAMYLCATSKGGWTSGGSYNEQFFGPGTRLTVL.

As to this clone: Other DNA sequences of this sample code for an identical CDR3. The chain has TRBV5-1 and TRBJ2-5; D is undetermined. The CDR3 is 13 residues long. The V gene lost 1 base and the J gene lost 1 base, with 5 bases spanning the gap. Germline V lookup: CDR1 SGHRS, CDR2 YFSETQ. Here the CDR3 reads CASSLRGQETQYF. CDR3 in DNA: TGCGCCAGCAGCTTGAGAGGCCAAGAGACCCAGTACTTC.

This clone was seen only once. The chain uses TRBV28 and TRBJ2-7; D perhaps matches TRBD2 (5 bases). The CDR3 is made up of 14 amino acids. The V gene's germline CDR1 is MDHEN and CDR2 SYDVKM. Trimming took 3 bases from V and 2 from J, leaving 11 bases between them. The CDR3 DNA reads as TGTGCCAGCAGTTTCCCCCCGGGAACCTACGAGCAGTACTTC. This gives the protein CASSFPPGTYEQYF.